Listed here are 22 T cell receptor beta chains from one sample, sequenced in a study of blood T cells in healthy people across ages. For the second PCR, which ran for roughly 6 to 12 cycles, a sample-barcoded 5' primer and a J-beta primer mix were used. TCRdb independently ran MiXCR on the 5' RACE reads; one entry per CDR3 protein. The sample yields 800,000 to 950,000 distinct CDR3 sequences, roughly 29% seen once. These data also featured in a second study, about T cells of mothers and their children.

The sample comprised blood. The receptors were gathered from a woman between 40 and 50 years old in good health.

This clonotype was counted at least ten times. The V call is TRBV18, the J call TRBJ2-1; D is unclear. CDR3 size: 14 residues. Per the germline V gene, CDR1 is KGHSH and CDR2 is LQKENI. V shed 4 bases and J shed 6 bases, with 13 bases lying between them. The CDR3 coding sequence is TGTGCCAGCTCACAAACCCCTCCTGGCAATGAGCAGTTCTTC. Its protein product is CASSQTPPGNEQFF. The variable domain in full, completed from reference TRBV18 and TRBJ2-1, reads NAGVMQNPRHLVRRRGQEARLRCSPMKGHSHVYWYRQLPEEGLKFMVYLQKENIIDESGMPKERFSAEFPKEGPSILRIQQVVRGDSAAYFCASSQTPPGNEQFFGPGTRLTVL.

The chain employs TRBV12-3 or TRBV12-4 and TRBJ2-3; D gene unclear. This CDR3 has 12 amino acids. Trimming pared 8 bases from V and 1 base from J, leaving 7 bases between. The CDR3 protein is CASGIGTDTQYF. In DNA form, the CDR3 reads TGTGCCAGCGGAATAGGCACAGATACGCAGTATTTT.

In this sample, this clonotype turned up a few times. The rearrangement joins TRBV6-5 to TRBJ2-1; TRBD1 matches at 7 bases. V lost 11 bases, J lost 6 bases, and 13 bases stayed unmatched. The CDR3 is 14 residues long. The germline gives CDR1 MNHEY, CDR2 SVGAGI. CDR3 DNA: TGTGCCGCACGCGACAGGGTTGGAGCCAATGAGCAGTTCTTC. Translated, it gives CAARDRVGANEQFF.

This clonotype has just a few counts. The gene calls are TRBV6-1 and TRBJ1-4; a possible D gene is TRBD1 (6 bases). The germline V and J ends were trimmed by 8 bases and 5 bases, with 9 bases remaining between them. The CDR3 extends over 12 amino acids. Germline values: CDR1 MNHNS, CDR2 SASEGT. CDR3 DNA: TGTGCCAGCGGGGACATGAATGAAAAACTGTTTTTT. This translates into CASGDMNEKLFF.

The chain combines TRBV7-9 with TRBJ1-1; no clear D gene. With 5 bases removed from V and 3 bases from J, the gap between germline ends came to 7 bases. CDR1 SEHNR and CDR2 FQNEAQ come from the germline V gene (reference sequence). The CDR3 sequence is 12 residues long. The CDR3 region is CASSQSDTEAFF. CDR3 nucleotides: TGTGCCAGCAGCCAATCCGACACTGAAGCTTTCTTT.

The genes are TRBV28 and TRBJ1-1; D ambiguous. Germline V gene lookup returns CDR1 MDHEN and CDR2 SYDVKM. The CDR3 runs 12 residues. Deletions cut 3 bases from V and 11 bases from J, with 13 bases between. The CDR3 DNA sequence: TGTGCCAGCAGTTTTCACAGAACTTTTGCTTTCTTT. It specifies CASSFHRTFAFF.

This clonotype showed up just once. J is TRBJ2-2 and V is TRBV20-1; weak D call: TRBD1 (6 bases). There are 18 residues in the CDR3. CDR1 and CDR2 (germline): DFQATT, SNEGSKA (reference sequence). V was clipped by 2 bases and J by 1 base, with 20 bases between them. For the CDR3, the DNA is TGCAGTGCTAGACGTCATAATTCCGGGACACTGAACACCGGGGAGCTGTTTTTT. This sequence encodes CSARRHNSGTLNTGELFF.

This clonotype came up a few times. The chain employs TRBV3-1 and TRBJ1-1, with no clear D. This CDR3 has 15 amino acids. Deletions cut 7 bases from V and 10 bases from J, with 25 bases between. Looked up from germline, CDR1 is LGHDT and CDR2 is YNNKEL (reference sequence). The CDR3 DNA follows: TGTGCCAGCAACCTAAACGTGGTGGGTCGGCGAGGAGCTTTCTTT. This gives the protein CASNLNVVGRRGAFF.

The sample holds a few counts of this clonotype. The chain recombines TRBV28 with TRBJ2-7; tentative D call: TRBD1 (5 bases). The CDR3 length is 14 residues. The germline V gene encodes CDR1 MDHEN and CDR2 SYDVKM. V shed 8 bases and J shed 2 bases, with 16 bases lying between them. CDR3 sequence: CASPWGGGAYEQYF. The DNA of the CDR3 is TGTGCCAGCCCCTGGGGCGGCGGCGCCTACGAGCAGTACTTC.

The rearrangement uses TRBV5-6 and TRBJ2-4, with 11 nucleotides matching TRBD1. The DNA matches TRBJ2-7 better at its end, which makes the J call doubtful. Germline lookup yields CDR1 SGHDT and CDR2 YYEEEE. The CDR3 contains 15 residues. The CDR3 is CASSQGQGVMYEQYF. CDR3 coding DNA: TGTGCCAGCAGCCAGGGACAGGGGGTAATGTACGAGCAGTACTTC.

V and J are TRBV7-6 and TRBJ2-7; weak D call: TRBD2 (6 bases). CDR1 and CDR2 (germline): SGHVS, FNYEAQ. V lost 4 bases to trimming and J lost 0 bases, with 13 bases between them. There are 15 residues in the CDR3. CDR3 nucleotide sequence: TGTGCCAGCAGCTGGGGGACTTTGAGCTCCTACGAGCAGTACTTC. Translation: CASSWGTLSSYEQYF.

This clonotype was picked up a small number of times. This chain joins TRBV13 and TRBJ1-5, with a possible D match to TRBD1 (6 bases). This CDR3 is 16 amino acids long. Trimming left V 5 bases short and J 0 bases short, with 14 bases between. Germline values: CDR1 PRHDT, CDR2 FYEKMQ (reference sequence). The CDR3 region is CASSRGGPYSNQPQHF. CDR3 DNA sequence: TGTGCCAGCAGCCGCGGGGGGCCCTATAGCAATCAGCCCCAGCATTTT.

This clonotype showed up just a few times. This chain's CDR3 is CATSRGGQPSYEQYF. The CDR3 nucleotides are TGTGCCACCAGCAGAGGGGGACAGCCGTCCTACGAGCAGTACTTC. This chain uses TRBV15 with TRBJ2-7, with 7 bases that match TRBD1. The CDR3 has 15 residues. V trimming: 1 base; J trimming: 1 base; junction bases outside the gene matches: 4. Germline V CDR1 and CDR2: LNHNV, YYDKDF (reference sequence).

This clonotype was seen many times. This chain links TRBV5-1 with TRBJ2-5, with D perhaps matching TRBD2 (6 bases). Trimming shortened V by 7 bases and J by 2 bases, and 15 bases separated the two germline ends. The CDR3 extends over 14 amino acids. Per germline, CDR1 SGHRS and CDR2 YFSETQ. The CDR3 bases are TGCGCCAGCGCCCCAGGACGGGAGCAAGAGACCCAGTACTTC. Translating it yields CASAPGREQETQYF. The full variable domain, in which reference TRBV5-1 and TRBJ2-5 provide the parts outside the CDR3, is KAGVTQTPRYLIKTRGQQVTLSCSPISGHRSVSWYQQTPGQGLQFLFEYFSETQRNKGNFPGRFSGRQFSNSRSEMNVSTLELGDSALYLCASAPGREQETQYFGPGTRLLVL.

The chain couples TRBV12-3 or TRBV12-4 to TRBJ2-3; 13 bases map to TRBD2. V gave up 4 bases and J gave up 4 bases; unmatched junction bases: 5. This CDR3 contains 16 residues. CDR3 loop: CASSSGLAGVADTQYF. CDR3 coding DNA: TGTGCCAGCAGTTCTGGACTAGCGGGGGTTGCAGATACGCAGTATTTT.

The gene calls are TRBV2 and TRBJ2-4, with D possibly being TRBD1 (6 bases). The J call may be wrong; the DNA end is better matched by TRBJ2-7. The germline CDR1 and CDR2 sequences are SNHLY and FYNNEI. The CDR3 consists of 13 residues. CDR3 in amino acids: CASMPLDSHEQYF. CDR3 sequence (DNA): TGTGCCAGCATGCCCCTGGACAGCCACGAGCAGTACTTC.

This chain joins TRBV20-1 and TRBJ2-1; weak D call: TRBD2 (6 bases). This CDR3 spans 15 amino acids. Between the trimmed V and J ends, which lost 0 bases and 8 bases, there was a span of 17 bases. CDR1 DFQATT and CDR2 SNEGSKA come from the germline V gene (reference sequence). The CDR3, as DNA: TGCAGTGCTAGAGATCTATATAGGGGAGGAGATGAGCAGTTCTTC. Amino acids: CSARDLYRGGDEQFF.

The table lists this clonotype with a few counts. The CDR3 region is CASSADRGVSYEQYF. As DNA, the CDR3 is TGTGCCAGCAGCGCGGACAGGGGAGTATCCTACGAGCAGTACTTC. The chain carries TRBV7-2 and TRBJ2-7; TRBD1 matches at 9 bases. The V gene's germline CDR1 is SGHTA and CDR2 FQGNSA. The CDR3 covers 15 residues. The junction had 6 bases not matched to a gene; V was cut back by 5 bases and J by 1 base.

This chain connects TRBV7-2 to TRBJ2-7, with TRBD1 matching 10 bases. V gave up 4 bases and J gave up 4 bases; unmatched junction bases: 7. The CDR3 runs 15 residues. Germline lookup yields CDR1 SGHTA and CDR2 FQGNSA. CDR3 DNA sequence: TGTGCCAGCAGCTCACTGGGACAGGGGAGGTACGAGCAGTACTTC. Its protein product is CASSSLGQGRYEQYF.

The rearrangement links TRBV4-2 to TRBJ2-5; the match to TRBD2 covers 10 bases. The V and J ends lost 4 bases and 2 bases, in that order; junction bases with no gene match: 7. The CDR3 covers 16 residues. Per the germline V gene, CDR1 is LGHNA and CDR2 is YNFKEQ. CDR3 sequence (DNA): TGTGCCAGCAGCCGAGAAGCGGGGGGGCGACAAGAGACCCAGTACTTC. Its translation: CASSREAGGRQETQYF.

This clonotype was seen a handful of times. This rearrangement joins TRBV5-4 to TRBJ2-5; no clear D gene. Trimming pared 0 bases from V and 5 bases from J, leaving 11 bases between. The CDR3 extends over 14 amino acids. The germline V gene encodes CDR1 SGHNT and CDR2 YYREEE (reference sequence). The CDR3 DNA reads as TGTGCCAGCAGCTTGGCCCGAGGTGCGGAGACCCAGTACTTC. Encoded protein: CASSLARGAETQYF.

This clonotype was seen just once. The junction does not match germline at one end; this may be a read error. This chain joins TRBV12-3 or TRBV12-4 and TRBJ1-2; 8 nucleotides align to TRBD1. The CDR3 spans 14 residues. CDR3 nucleotide sequence: TGTGCCTGCAGCCTCGACAGGGGTGGCTATGGCTACACCTTC. It specifies CACSLDRGGYGYTF.